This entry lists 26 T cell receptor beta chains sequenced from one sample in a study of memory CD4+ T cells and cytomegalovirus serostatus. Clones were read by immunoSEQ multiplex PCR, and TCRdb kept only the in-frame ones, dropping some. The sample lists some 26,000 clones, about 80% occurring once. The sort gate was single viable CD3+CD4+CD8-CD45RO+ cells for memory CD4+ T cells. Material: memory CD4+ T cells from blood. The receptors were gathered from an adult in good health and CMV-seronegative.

The CDR3 region is CASSAQGQNYGYTF. The CDR3 coding sequence is TGTGCCAGCAGTGCCCAGGGGCAGAACTATGGCTACACCTTC. The gene calls are TRBV2 and TRBJ1-2, with D possibly TRBD1 on 6 matching bases. This CDR3 contains 14 residues. Per germline, CDR1 SNHLY and CDR2 FYNNEI. V lost 4 bases and J 2 bases, leaving 11 bases between the germline ends.

CDR3 protein: CASSPAGPQQETQYF. The CDR3 DNA follows: TGTGCCAGCTCACCAGCGGGCCCTCAACAAGAGACCCAGTACTTC. The chain is built from TRBV18 and TRBJ2-5; D is possibly TRBD2 (5 bases). This CDR3 contains 15 residues. Per the germline V gene, CDR1 is KGHSH and CDR2 is LQKENI. Between the trimmed V and J ends, which lost 2 bases and 2 bases, there was a span of 12 bases.

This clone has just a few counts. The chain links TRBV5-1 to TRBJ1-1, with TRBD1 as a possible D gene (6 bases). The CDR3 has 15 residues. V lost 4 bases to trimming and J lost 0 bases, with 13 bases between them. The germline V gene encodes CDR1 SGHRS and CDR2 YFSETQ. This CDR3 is CASSPDRNMNTEAFF. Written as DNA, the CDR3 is TGCGCCAGCAGCCCGGACAGAAACATGAACACTGAAGCTTTCTTT.

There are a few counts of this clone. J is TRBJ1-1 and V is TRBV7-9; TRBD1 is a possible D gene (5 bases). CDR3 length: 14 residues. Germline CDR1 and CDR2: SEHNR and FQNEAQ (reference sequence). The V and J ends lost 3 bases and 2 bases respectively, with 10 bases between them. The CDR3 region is CASSFQGSNTEAFF. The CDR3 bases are TGTGCCAGCAGCTTTCAGGGCAGCAACACTGAAGCTTTCTTT.

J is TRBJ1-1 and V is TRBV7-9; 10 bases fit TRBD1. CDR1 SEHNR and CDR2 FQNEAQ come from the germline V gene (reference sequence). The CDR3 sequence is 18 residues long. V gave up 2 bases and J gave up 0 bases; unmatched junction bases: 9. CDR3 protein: CASSLRGDRGRMNTEAFF. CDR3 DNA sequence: TGTGCCAGCAGCTTAAGGGGGGACAGGGGCAGGATGAACACTGAAGCTTTCTTT.

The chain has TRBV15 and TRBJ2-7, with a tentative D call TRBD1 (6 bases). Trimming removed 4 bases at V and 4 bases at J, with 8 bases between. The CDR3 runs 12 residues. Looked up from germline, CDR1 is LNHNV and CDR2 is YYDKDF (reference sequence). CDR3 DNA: TGTGCCACCAGCAAACAGGGTTACGAGCAGTACTTC. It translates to CATSKQGYEQYF.

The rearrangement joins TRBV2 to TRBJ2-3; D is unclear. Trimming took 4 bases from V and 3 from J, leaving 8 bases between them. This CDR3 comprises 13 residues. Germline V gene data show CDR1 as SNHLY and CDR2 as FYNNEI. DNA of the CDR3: TGTGCCAGCAGTGGGTTGCGAACAGATACGCAGTATTTT. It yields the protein CASSGLRTDTQYF.

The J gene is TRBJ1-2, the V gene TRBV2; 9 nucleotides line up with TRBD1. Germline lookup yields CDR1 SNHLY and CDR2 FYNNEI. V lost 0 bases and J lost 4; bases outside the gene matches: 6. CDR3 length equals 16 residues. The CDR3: CASSEAETGGIYGYTF. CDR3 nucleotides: TGTGCCAGCAGTGAAGCGGAGACAGGGGGGATCTATGGCTACACCTTC.

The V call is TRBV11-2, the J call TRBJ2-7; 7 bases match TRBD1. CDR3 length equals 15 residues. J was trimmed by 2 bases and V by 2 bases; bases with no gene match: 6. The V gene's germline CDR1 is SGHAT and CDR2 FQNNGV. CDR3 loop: CASSLSGQATYEQYF. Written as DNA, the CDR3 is TGTGCCAGCAGCTTATCCGGACAGGCAACCTACGAGCAGTACTTC.

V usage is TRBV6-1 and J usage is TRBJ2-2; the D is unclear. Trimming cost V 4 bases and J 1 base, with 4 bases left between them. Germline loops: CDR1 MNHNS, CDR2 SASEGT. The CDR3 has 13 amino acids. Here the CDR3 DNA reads TGTGCCAGCAGTGCAGGGAACACCGGGGAGCTGTTTTTT. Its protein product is CASSAGNTGELFF.

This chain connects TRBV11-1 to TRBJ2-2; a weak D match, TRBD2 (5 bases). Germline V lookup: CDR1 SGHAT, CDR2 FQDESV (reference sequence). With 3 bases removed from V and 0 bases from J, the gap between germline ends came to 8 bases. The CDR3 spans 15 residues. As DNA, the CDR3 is TGTGCCAGCAGCTTGGCGGGCCCGAACACCGGGGAGCTGTTTTTT. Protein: CASSLAGPNTGELFF. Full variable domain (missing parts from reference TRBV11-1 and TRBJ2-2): EAEVAQSPRYKITEKSQAVAFWCDPISGHATLYWYRQILGQGPELLVQFQDESVVDDSQLPKDRFSAERLKGVDSTLKIQPAELGDSAMYLCASSLAGPNTGELFFGEGSRLTVL.

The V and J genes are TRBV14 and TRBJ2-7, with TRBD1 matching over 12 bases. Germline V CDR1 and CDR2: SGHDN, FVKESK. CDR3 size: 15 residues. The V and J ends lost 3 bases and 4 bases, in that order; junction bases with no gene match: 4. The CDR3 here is CASSHPGQGAYEQYF. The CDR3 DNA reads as TGTGCCAGCAGCCATCCGGGACAGGGGGCTTACGAGCAGTACTTC.

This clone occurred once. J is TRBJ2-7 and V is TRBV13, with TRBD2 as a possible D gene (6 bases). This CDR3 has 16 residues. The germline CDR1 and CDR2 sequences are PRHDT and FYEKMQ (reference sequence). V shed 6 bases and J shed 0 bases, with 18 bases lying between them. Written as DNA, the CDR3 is TGTGCCAGCAGTCGTCCGGAGGGGACCAGCTCCTACGAGCAGTACTTC. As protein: CASSRPEGTSSYEQYF.

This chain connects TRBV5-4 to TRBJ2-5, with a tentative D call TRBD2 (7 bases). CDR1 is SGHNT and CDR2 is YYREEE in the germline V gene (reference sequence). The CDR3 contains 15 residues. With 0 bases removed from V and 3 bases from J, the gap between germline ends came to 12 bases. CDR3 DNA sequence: TGTGCCAGCAGCTTGGAGGGGGGAGGGGAAGAGACCCAGTACTTC. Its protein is CASSLEGGGEETQYF.

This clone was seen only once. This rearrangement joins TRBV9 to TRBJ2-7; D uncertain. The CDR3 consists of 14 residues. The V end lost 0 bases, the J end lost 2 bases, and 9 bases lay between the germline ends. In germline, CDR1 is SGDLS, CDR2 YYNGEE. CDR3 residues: CASSVEAETYEQYF. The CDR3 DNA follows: TGTGCCAGCAGCGTAGAGGCAGAAACCTACGAGCAGTACTTC.

CDR3 sequence reads: CASTPRGVAGGRSYEQFF. The CDR3 nucleotides are TGTGCCAGCACTCCCAGGGGGGTAGCGGGAGGTCGGAGTTATGAGCAGTTCTTC. The rearrangement joins TRBV27 to TRBJ2-1; 10 nucleotides align to TRBD2. Trimming took 7 bases from V and 8 from J; bases not matched to a gene: 20. Per the germline V gene, CDR1 is MNHEY and CDR2 is SMNVEV (reference sequence). This CDR3 contains 18 residues.

This CDR3 is CASSLTSGRYNEQFF. As DNA, the CDR3 is TGTGCCAGCAGTTTGACTAGCGGGAGGTACAATGAGCAGTTCTTC. The chain couples TRBV28 to TRBJ2-1; 13 nucleotides line up with TRBD2. V was pared by 3 bases and J by 4 bases, with 0 bases of the junction left unmatched. Germline values: CDR1 MDHEN, CDR2 SYDVKM. The CDR3 runs to 15 residues.

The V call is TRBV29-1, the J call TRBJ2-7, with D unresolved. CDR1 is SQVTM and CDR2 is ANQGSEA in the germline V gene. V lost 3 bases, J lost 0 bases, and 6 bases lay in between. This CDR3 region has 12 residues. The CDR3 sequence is CSVEGSSYEQYF. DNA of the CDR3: TGCAGCGTTGAGGGTAGCTCCTACGAGCAGTACTTC.

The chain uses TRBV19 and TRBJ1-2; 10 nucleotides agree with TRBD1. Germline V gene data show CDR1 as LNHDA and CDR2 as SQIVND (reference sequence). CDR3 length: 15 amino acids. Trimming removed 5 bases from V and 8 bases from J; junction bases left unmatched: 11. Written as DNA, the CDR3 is TGTGCCAGTAGTGGGACAGGGGCGGTTCTAGGCGGCTACACCTTC. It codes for CASSGTGAVLGGYTF.

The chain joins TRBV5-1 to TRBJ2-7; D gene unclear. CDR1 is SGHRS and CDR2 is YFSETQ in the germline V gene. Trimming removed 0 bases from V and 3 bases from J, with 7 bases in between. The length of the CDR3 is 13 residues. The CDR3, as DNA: TGCGCCAGCAGCTTGGTTTCTAGCTACGAGCAGTACTTC. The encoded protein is CASSLVSSYEQYF.

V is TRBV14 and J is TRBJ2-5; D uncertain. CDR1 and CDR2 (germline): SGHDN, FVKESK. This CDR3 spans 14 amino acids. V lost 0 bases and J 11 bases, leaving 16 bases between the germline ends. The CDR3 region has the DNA TGTGCCAGCAGCCAAGAATCAAGCTCCGGCTTTCAGTACTTC. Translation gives CASSQESSSGFQYF. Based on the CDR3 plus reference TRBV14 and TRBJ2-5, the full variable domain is EAGVTQFPSHSVIEKGQTVTLRCDPISGHDNLYWYRRVMGKEIKFLLHFVKESKQDESGMPNNRFLAERTGGTYSTLKVQPAELEDSGVYFCASSQESSSGFQYFGPGTRLLVL.

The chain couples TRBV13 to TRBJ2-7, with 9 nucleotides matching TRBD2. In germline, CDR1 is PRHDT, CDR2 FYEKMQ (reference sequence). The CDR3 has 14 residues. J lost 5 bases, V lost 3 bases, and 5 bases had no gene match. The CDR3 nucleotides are TGTGCCAGCAGCTTGGGACTAGCTTTGGACGAGCAGTACTTC. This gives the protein CASSLGLALDEQYF.

CDR3 coding DNA: TGTGCCAGCAGCCTACCGACAGTTTCCTACGAGCAGTACTTC. Residues: CASSLPTVSYEQYF. The rearrangement links TRBV5-4 to TRBJ2-7; weak D call: TRBD1 (5 bases). This CDR3 comprises 14 residues. Germline lookup yields CDR1 SGHNT and CDR2 YYREEE (reference sequence). Deletions cut 4 bases from V and 1 base from J, with 12 bases between.

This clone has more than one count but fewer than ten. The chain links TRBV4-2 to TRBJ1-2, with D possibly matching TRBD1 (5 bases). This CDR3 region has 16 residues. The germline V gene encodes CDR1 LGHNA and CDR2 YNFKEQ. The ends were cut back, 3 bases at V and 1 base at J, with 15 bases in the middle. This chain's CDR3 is CASSHTSGNGNYGYTF. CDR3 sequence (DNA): TGTGCCAGCAGCCATACCTCAGGGAATGGTAACTATGGCTACACCTTC.

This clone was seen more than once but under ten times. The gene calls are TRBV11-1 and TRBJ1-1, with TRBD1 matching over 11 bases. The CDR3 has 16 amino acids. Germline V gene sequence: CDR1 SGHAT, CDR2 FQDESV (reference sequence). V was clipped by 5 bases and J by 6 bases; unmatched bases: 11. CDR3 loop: CASSISRDRGTSEAFF. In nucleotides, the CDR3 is TGTGCCAGCAGCATATCTCGGGACAGGGGGACTTCTGAAGCTTTCTTT.

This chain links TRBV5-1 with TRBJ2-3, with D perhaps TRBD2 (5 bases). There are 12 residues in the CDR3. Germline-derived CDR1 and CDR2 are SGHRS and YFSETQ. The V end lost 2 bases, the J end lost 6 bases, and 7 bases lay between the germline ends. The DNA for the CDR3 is TGCGCCAGCAGCTTCAGCGGCGATACGCAGTATTTT. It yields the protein CASSFSGDTQYF.